The T cell receptor (beta chain) described here comes from a study of blood T cell repertoires in COVID-19. In the study overall: There were acute and convalescent COVID-19 samples, and they came from the United States, Italy and Spain. Sources were T cells, B-cell-depleted T cells, or PBMCs; the material itself was cDNA or gDNA.

This clone was counted between two and nine times. J was trimmed by 7 bases and V by 2 bases; bases with no gene match: 9. The CDR3 sequence is 17 residues long. Germline lookup yields CDR1 MGHRA and CDR2 YSYEKL. Authors' processing steps: Cell counts per sample came from amplifying reference gene primers. Generated by immunoSEQ multiplex PCR, the TCRdb table keeps only in-frame clones and is missing some. The D gene and trimming were derived from the DNA, and the V and J assignments and clone size from that table. Of tens of thousands of clones detected, 73% appear once; the ten largest clones hold less than 20%.

The clonotype was recovered from a human donor in a cohort sampled during active or convalescent COVID-19. This rearrangement joins TRBV4-1 to TRBJ2-3; 13 bases align to TRBD2. Specimen: peripheral blood. The DNA of the CDR3 is TGCGCCAGCAGCCAAAGCCGACTAGCGGGGGGTGGAAATACGCAGTATTTT. It yields the protein CASSQSRLAGGGNTQYF.